The rows below give T cell receptor beta chains drawn from one sample of a study of cytomegalovirus exposure and HLA in healthy donors. The repertoire was sequenced with immunoSEQ multiplex PCR; TCRdb's copy has only in-frame clones and lacks some. The sample lists around 100,000 clones; roughly 73% were seen once. The sequenced sample was PBMCs. The receptor set was obtained from a male donor in good health and CMV-seropositive. Both conserved end residues are part of each CDR3. The D gene is left open where the match is weak. The listing skips clone size in some rows; elsewhere it reads once, few, many or a size class.

CDR3 DNA: TGTGCCAGCAGCTTGGCCGCGGCGGGTCATGTCTACGAGCAGTACTTC; CDR3 protein: CASSLAAAGHVYEQYF; D gene: .; clone size: .; V gene: TRBV5-4; J gene: TRBJ2-7
CDR3 DNA: TGTGCCAGCCAAGGACAGTCCTACGAGCAGTACTTC; CDR3 protein: CASQGQSYEQYF; D gene: .; clone size: once; V gene: TRBV6-5; J gene: TRBJ2-7
CDR3 DNA: TGTGCCAGCAGTTCCAGGGAGGGTAGCAATCAGCCCCAGCATTTT; CDR3 protein: CASSSREGSNQPQHF; D gene: .; clone size: .; V gene: TRBV27; J gene: TRBJ1-5
CDR3 DNA: TGCGCCGGCGGGACTGGGGCAGGCTACGAGCAGTACTTC; CDR3 protein: CAGGTGAGYEQYF; D gene: .; clone size: .; V gene: TRBV5-1; J gene: TRBJ2-7
CDR3 DNA: TGTGCCAGCAGTTTAGCGGGGGGGCCGTACAATGAGCAGTTCTTC; CDR3 protein: CASSLAGGPYNEQFF; D gene: TRBD2; clone size: .; V gene: TRBV27; J gene: TRBJ2-1
CDR3 DNA: TGCGCCAGCAGTGAGAGCGCCATCTCTGAAGCTTTCTTT; CDR3 protein: CASSESAISEAFF; D gene: .; clone size: few; V gene: TRBV10-1; J gene: TRBJ1-1
CDR3 DNA: TGTGCCAGCAGCTTAGCGAGCCGCACAGATACGCAGTATTTT; CDR3 protein: CASSLASRTDTQYF; D gene: .; clone size: .; V gene: TRBV7-9; J gene: TRBJ2-3
CDR3 DNA: TGTGCCAGTAGTATGACAGGGGCTTACGAGCAGTACTTC; CDR3 protein: CASSMTGAYEQYF; D gene: TRBD1; clone size: .; V gene: TRBV19; J gene: TRBJ2-7
CDR3 DNA: TGTGCCAGCACGACAGGGGCCAGCAATCAGCCCCAGCATTTT; CDR3 protein: CASTTGASNQPQHF; D gene: TRBD1; clone size: few; V gene: TRBV19; J gene: TRBJ1-5
CDR3 DNA: TGCGCCAGCAGCCACAACCTCGGACAGATCTACGAGCAGTACTTC; CDR3 protein: CASSHNLGQIYEQYF; D gene: .; clone size: .; V gene: TRBV4-1; J gene: TRBJ2-7
CDR3 DNA: TGTGCCAGCAGTGAACTGGCGGGAGGACTCACAGATACGCAGTATTTT; CDR3 protein: CASSELAGGLTDTQYF; D gene: TRBD2; clone size: .; V gene: TRBV25-1; J gene: TRBJ2-3
CDR3 DNA: TGTGCCAGCAACGGACAGGGTAGTTCACCCCTCCACTTT; CDR3 protein: CASNGQGSSPLHF; D gene: TRBD1; clone size: .; V gene: TRBV5-6; J gene: TRBJ1-6
CDR3 DNA: TGTGCCAGTAGTACCCGGACAGGGGGCTCACAGCCCCAGCATTTT; CDR3 protein: CASSTRTGGSQPQHF; D gene: TRBD1; clone size: .; V gene: TRBV19; J gene: TRBJ1-5
CDR3 DNA: TGCGCCAGCAGCTTGCCAGCGGGAGGGCAAGAAGACAATGAGCAGTTCTTC; CDR3 protein: CASSLPAGGQEDNEQFF; D gene: TRBD2; clone size: once; V gene: TRBV5-1; J gene: TRBJ2-1
CDR3 DNA: TGTGCCAGCTCACCAGGGACAGGGAGTGGCGGCCGGGAGCTGTTTTTT; CDR3 protein: CASSPGTGSGGRELFF; D gene: TRBD1; clone size: .; V gene: TRBV18; J gene: TRBJ2-2
CDR3 DNA: TGTGCCAGCAGTCCCTGGACTGGAATCTACGAGCAGTACTTC; CDR3 protein: CASSPWTGIYEQYF; D gene: .; clone size: .; V gene: TRBV6-5; J gene: TRBJ2-7
CDR3 DNA: TGTGCCAGCAGTCTGGACAGATATACCTACGAGCAGTACTTC; CDR3 protein: CASSLDRYTYEQYF; D gene: .; clone size: once; V gene: TRBV27; J gene: TRBJ2-7
CDR3 DNA: TGTGCCAGCAGTTTGGTCGGGAGCACAGATACGCAGTATTTT; CDR3 protein: CASSLVGSTDTQYF; D gene: .; clone size: once; V gene: TRBV27; J gene: TRBJ2-3
CDR3 DNA: TGTGCCAGCAGCGTAGATCCTGGAGTCTACACCGGGGAGCTGTTTTTT; CDR3 protein: CASSVDPGVYTGELFF; D gene: .; clone size: once; V gene: TRBV9; J gene: TRBJ2-2
CDR3 DNA: TGCGCCAGCAGCTGGAAACTAGCGGGGGGAATCGTCACCGGGGAGCTGTTTTTT; CDR3 protein: CASSWKLAGGIVTGELFF; D gene: TRBD2; clone size: .; V gene: TRBV5-1; J gene: TRBJ2-2
CDR3 DNA: TGTGCCAGCAGATACCCAGGGGGAAGGGGGGAGCTGTTTTTT; CDR3 protein: CASRYPGGRGELFF; D gene: TRBD1; clone size: .; V gene: TRBV6-5; J gene: TRBJ2-2
CDR3 DNA: TGTGCCACCAGCATTTCCCGGGACAGAAATCAGCCCCAGCATTTT; CDR3 protein: CATSISRDRNQPQHF; D gene: TRBD1; clone size: .; V gene: TRBV15; J gene: TRBJ1-5
CDR3 DNA: TGTGCCAGCAGCTCCTTGGACAGGGATAACTATGGCTACACCTTC; CDR3 protein: CASSSLDRDNYGYTF; D gene: TRBD1; clone size: .; V gene: TRBV7-9; J gene: TRBJ1-2
CDR3 DNA: TGTGCCACCAGCAGAGATCTTCGGGACAGGGGCGACGAGCAGTACTTC; CDR3 protein: CATSRDLRDRGDEQYF; D gene: TRBD1; clone size: .; V gene: TRBV15; J gene: TRBJ2-7
CDR3 DNA: TGTGCCAGCAGTTTTCAGGGCTCCTACGAGCAGTACTTC; CDR3 protein: CASSFQGSYEQYF; D gene: .; clone size: .; V gene: TRBV28; J gene: TRBJ2-7
CDR3 DNA: TGCGCCAGCAGTGACGGGGGGCTGGGTGGGGGGGGCGAAAAACTGTTTTTT; CDR3 protein: CASSDGGLGGGGEKLFF; D gene: .; clone size: .; V gene: TRBV10-2; J gene: TRBJ1-4
CDR3 DNA: TGTGCCAGCAGTTCGAACCCCGGACTAGCGGGAGGCTCCTACAATGAGCAGTTCTTC; CDR3 protein: CASSSNPGLAGGSYNEQFF; D gene: TRBD2; clone size: .; V gene: TRBV28; J gene: TRBJ2-1
CDR3 DNA: TGTGCCAGCAGCCCCCAACTCAACCAACAAGAGACCCAGTACTTC; CDR3 protein: CASSPQLNQQETQYF; D gene: .; clone size: .; V gene: TRBV5-4; J gene: TRBJ2-5
CDR3 DNA: TGTGCCAGCAGCGTGCACCGGGGGAGCGACGAGCAGTACTTC; CDR3 protein: CASSVHRGSDEQYF; D gene: .; clone size: .; V gene: TRBV5-4; J gene: TRBJ2-7
CDR3 DNA: TGTGCCAGCAGCGGTAGCGGGAGGGCCACAGATACGCAGTATTTT; CDR3 protein: CASSGSGRATDTQYF; D gene: TRBD2; clone size: .; V gene: TRBV5-4; J gene: TRBJ2-3
CDR3 DNA: TGTGCCAGCAGCAGGCCGGAGCCGAACACTGAAGCTTTCTTT; CDR3 protein: CASSRPEPNTEAFF; D gene: .; clone size: .; V gene: TRBV5-4; J gene: TRBJ1-1
CDR3 DNA: TGCGCCAGCAGCCAAAGCCCCCAAGAGACCCAGTACTTC; CDR3 protein: CASSQSPQETQYF; D gene: .; clone size: .; V gene: TRBV5-1; J gene: TRBJ2-5
CDR3 DNA: TGCAGCGTTGAAGGGGACTTCACAGATACGCAGTATTTT; CDR3 protein: CSVEGDFTDTQYF; D gene: .; clone size: .; V gene: TRBV29-1; J gene: TRBJ2-3
CDR3 DNA: TGCGCCAGCTACTTAGTGGCTAGCGGGGGGGCCGTTGCAGATACGCAGTATTTT; CDR3 protein: CASYLVASGGAVADTQYF; D gene: TRBD2; clone size: .; V gene: TRBV5-1; J gene: TRBJ2-3
CDR3 DNA: TGTGCCAGCCGGCGGGGCTACAATGAGCAGTTCTTC; CDR3 protein: CASRRGYNEQFF; D gene: .; clone size: once; V gene: TRBV27; J gene: TRBJ2-1
CDR3 DNA: TGTGCCACCAGCAGAGATAGATGGAGCAACTATGGCTACACCTTC; CDR3 protein: CATSRDRWSNYGYTF; D gene: .; clone size: .; V gene: TRBV15; J gene: TRBJ1-2
CDR3 DNA: TGTGCCAGCAGCTCGACAGGGGGCAATCAGCCCCAGCATTTT; CDR3 protein: CASSSTGGNQPQHF; D gene: TRBD1; clone size: .; V gene: TRBV28; J gene: TRBJ1-5
CDR3 DNA: TGTGCCAGCAGTGCCCAGGGACAAGAGCAGTTCTTC; CDR3 protein: CASSAQGQEQFF; D gene: .; clone size: .; V gene: TRBV27; J gene: TRBJ2-1
CDR3 DNA: TGTGCCAGCGGGAGTTCCTACGAGCAGTACTTC; CDR3 protein: CASGSSYEQYF; D gene: .; clone size: .; V gene: TRBV27; J gene: TRBJ2-7
CDR3 DNA: TGCGCCAGCAGCTTCACCGGGACAGAGCCCTACAATGAGCAGTTCTTC; CDR3 protein: CASSFTGTEPYNEQFF; D gene: TRBD1; clone size: .; V gene: TRBV5-1; J gene: TRBJ2-1
CDR3 DNA: TGTGCCAGCAGGGTCTTCGGGAGCTCCTACGAGCAGTACTTC; CDR3 protein: CASRVFGSSYEQYF; D gene: .; clone size: .; V gene: TRBV6-1; J gene: TRBJ2-7
CDR3 DNA: TGTGCCAGCAGTTACTCGTTACAGGGAAAGGGAGCTTTCTTT; CDR3 protein: CASSYSLQGKGAFF; D gene: .; clone size: few; V gene: TRBV6-5; J gene: TRBJ1-1
CDR3 DNA: TGTGCCAGCAGCTCCGCCTATAACACTGAAGCTTTCTTT; CDR3 protein: CASSSAYNTEAFF; D gene: .; clone size: .; V gene: TRBV11-1; J gene: TRBJ1-1
CDR3 DNA: TGTGCCAGCAGGCTGGGGAGAGCTGGAAACACCATATATTTT; CDR3 protein: CASRLGRAGNTIYF; D gene: .; clone size: .; V gene: TRBV6-5; J gene: TRBJ1-3
CDR3 DNA: TGCAGCTCGGCGGGGTTAGCGGGCTATGGCTACACCTTC; CDR3 protein: CSSAGLAGYGYTF; D gene: .; clone size: .; V gene: TRBV29-1; J gene: TRBJ1-2
CDR3 DNA: TGCAGCGCCGGACTACTAGCGGGGGGTGAAGGTGAGCAGTTCTTC; CDR3 protein: CSAGLLAGGEGEQFF; D gene: TRBD2; clone size: .; V gene: TRBV29-1; J gene: TRBJ2-1
CDR3 DNA: TGTGGCAGTAGTATAGATTTGGTTGTGGACAGGTATTCTGGGGCCAACGTCCTGACTTTC; CDR3 protein: CGSSIDLVVDRYSGANVLTF; D gene: TRBD1; clone size: .; V gene: TRBV19; J gene: TRBJ2-6
CDR3 DNA: TGTGCCAGCAGCTCTGGGGCCCCGCTTATGAAAACTGAAGCTTTCTTT; CDR3 protein: CASSSGAPLMKTEAFF; D gene: .; clone size: once; V gene: TRBV5-8; J gene: TRBJ1-1
CDR3 DNA: TGTGCCAGCAGCTTAAGGACAGGGTTGTATGAGCAGTTCTTC; CDR3 protein: CASSLRTGLYEQFF; D gene: TRBD1; clone size: .; V gene: TRBV13; J gene: TRBJ2-1
CDR3 DNA: TGTGCCAGTAGTATAAACGGGGACAGCTACTACGAGCAGTACTTC; CDR3 protein: CASSINGDSYYEQYF; D gene: TRBD1; clone size: once; V gene: TRBV19; J gene: TRBJ2-7
CDR3 DNA: TGTGCCTGGAGATACCGGGACAGGGAATTCTACGAGCAGTACTTC; CDR3 protein: CAWRYRDREFYEQYF; D gene: TRBD1; clone size: .; V gene: TRBV30; J gene: TRBJ2-7
CDR3 DNA: TGTGCCAGCAGCCCCTTGGGGGGGTCCTTTCCTCAAGAGCAGTACTTC; CDR3 protein: CASSPLGGSFPQEQYF; D gene: TRBD2; clone size: few; V gene: TRBV9; J gene: TRBJ2-7
CDR3 DNA: TGTGCCAGCAGTTTACCCGAGCGGGAGGACGAGCAGTACTTC; CDR3 protein: CASSLPEREDEQYF; D gene: TRBD2; clone size: .; V gene: TRBV28; J gene: TRBJ2-7
CDR3 DNA: TGTGCCAGCAGCGCGGCGGGGAGAGTTTTTCAGGATACGCAGTATTTT; CDR3 protein: CASSAAGRVFQDTQYF; D gene: .; clone size: .; V gene: TRBV9; J gene: TRBJ2-3
CDR3 DNA: TGTGCCAGTAGTTCGGGGGGACTAGCGGGGGGAAACAATGAGCAGTTCTTC; CDR3 protein: CASSSGGLAGGNNEQFF; D gene: TRBD2; clone size: .; V gene: TRBV19; J gene: TRBJ2-1